Described below is a single TCR beta chain sequence and its context. Here immunoSEQ multiplex PCR was the method, and the copy in TCRdb shows in-frame clones only, minus some. This table holds 70,000 to 100,000 clones, over 85% found once. The data originate from a study of T cell changes during pregnancy in multiple sclerosis. Source: peripheral blood, taken in the first trimester of pregnancy. This TCR was recovered from a female donor with multiple sclerosis, enrolled in a pregnancy study.

CDR3 DNA sequence: TGTGCCTGGAGTGGACTAGCGGGAGTGGACTCCCAAGAGACCCAGTACTTC. Translating it yields CAWSGLAGVDSQETQYF. This chain uses TRBV30 with TRBJ2-5, with 12 positions matching TRBD2. The J segment lost 1 base and the V segment lost 1 base, leaving 7 bases of the junction unmatched. Germline V gives CDR1 GTSNPN, CDR2 SVGIG (reference sequence). The CDR3 covers 17 residues.